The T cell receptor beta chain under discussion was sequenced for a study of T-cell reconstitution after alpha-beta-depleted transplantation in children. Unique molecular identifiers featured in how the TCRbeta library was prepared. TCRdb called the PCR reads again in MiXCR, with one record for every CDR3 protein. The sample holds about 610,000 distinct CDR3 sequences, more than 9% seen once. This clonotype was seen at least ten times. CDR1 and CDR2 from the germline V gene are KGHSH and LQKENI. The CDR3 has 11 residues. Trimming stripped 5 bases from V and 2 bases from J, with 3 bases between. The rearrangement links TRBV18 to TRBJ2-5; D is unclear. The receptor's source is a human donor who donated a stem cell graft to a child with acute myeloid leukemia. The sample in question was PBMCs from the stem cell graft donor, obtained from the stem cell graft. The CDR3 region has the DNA TGTGCCAGCTCAGATCAAGAGACCCAGTACTTC. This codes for CASSDQETQYF. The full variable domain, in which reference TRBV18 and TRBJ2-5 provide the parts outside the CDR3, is NAGVMQNPRHLVRRRGQEARLRCSPMKGHSHVYWYRQLPEEGLKFMVYLQKENIIDESGMPKERFSAEFPKEGPSILRIQQVVRGDSAAYFCASSDQETQYFGPGTRLLVL.